This TCR beta chain was sequenced during a study of OX40 agonist ivuxolimab in advanced cancers. Germline CDR1 is SGHTA and CDR2 is FQGTGA. The CDR3 spans 14 residues. V gave up 1 base and J gave up 3 bases, with 6 bases separating them. This clone was seen more than once but under ten times. Generated by immunoSEQ multiplex PCR, the TCRdb table keeps only in-frame clones and is missing some. The table records tens of thousands of clones, around 87% of them present only once. The V gene is TRBV7-3, the J gene TRBJ1-4; D call uncertain. The sample in question was CD4+ or CD8+ T cells sorted from blood, obtained in a trial of the OX40 agonist ivuxolimab. The TCR sequence derives from an adult with an advanced solid tumor such as melanoma, head and neck, liver or kidney cancer. The CDR3 DNA is TGTGCCAGCAGCTTAATGCCCGCTAATGAAAAACTGTTTTTT. It is translated as CASSLMPANEKLFF.